This T cell receptor beta chain was captured by sequencing in a study of post-analysis software for immune sequencing data. Findings and caveats of the study: Higher frequency in patients than in controls was seen for roughly five TRBV segments, with TRBV5-6, TRBV5-1 and TRBV20-1 among them.

Germline V gene data show CDR1 as SGDLS and CDR2 as YYNGEE. The CDR3 has 14 residues. The ends were cut back, 2 bases at V and 3 bases at J, with 9 bases in the middle. The table lists this clonotype with a few counts. Its cognate antigen is unknown. Unique molecular identifiers had been added to the TCR beta cDNA libraries. TCRdb independently ran MiXCR on the PCR reads; one entry per CDR3 protein. This sample has over 700,000 distinct CDR3 sequences, with roughly 30% found just once. The TCR originated in a girl under 18 with multiple sclerosis. Source material: blood. The chain recombines TRBV9 with TRBJ2-1, with no clear D. CDR3 sequence (DNA): TGTGCCAGCAGCGTGCAGCCTCTCTACAATGAGCAGTTCTTC. As protein: CASSVQPLYNEQFF.